The following is a T cell receptor (beta chain) sequence with its context. The antigen remains undetermined. J gave up 4 bases and V 6 bases, and 4 bases lay outside the gene matches. The CDR3 consists of 13 residues. Germline loops: CDR1 WNHNN, CDR2 SYGVQD (reference sequence). One entry per CDR3 protein results from TCRdb running MiXCR on the RT-PCR reads. This sample has over 800,000 distinct CDR3 sequences, with approximately 22% found just once. This specimen belongs to a study of response to subunit inactivated influenza vaccine. Study outcomes and limitations: The authors offered the suggestion that each seasonal influenza vaccination recruits few new T cells.

The sample in question was PBMCs from blood, obtained around 5 days after vaccination. The V and J genes are TRBV10-1 and TRBJ2-3, with 7 positions matching TRBD1. The TCR sequence derives from a man in his forties or fifties who received an inactivated influenza vaccine. The CDR3 DNA is TGCGCCAGCAGCAGGGACAGCGCAGATACGCAGTATTTT. Amino acid sequence: CASSRDSADTQYF.